In this sample, the clone carrying this TCR beta chain turned up once. Only in-frame clones appear in the TCRdb table, and some are missing; sequencing was by immunoSEQ multiplex PCR. The sample has around 300,000 clones; about nine tenths are singletons. The data stem from a study of blood T cell repertoires in COVID-19. Germline-derived CDR1 and CDR2 are SGHRS and YFSETQ. There are 14 residues in the CDR3. V was cut by 5 bases and J by 5 bases, with 14 bases left in between. The TCR sequence derives from a woman between 40 and 50 years old who had recovered from COVID-19. Material: PBMCs or T cells enriched from blood (not recorded which). The chain uses TRBV5-1 and TRBJ2-1, with D possibly TRBD2 on 6 matching bases. The CDR3 loop reads CASRTRPGDNEQFF. The CDR3 DNA reads as TGCGCCAGCAGGACTAGACCAGGTGACAATGAGCAGTTCTTC.